This T cell receptor (beta chain) was profiled in a study of cytomegalovirus exposure and HLA in healthy donors. Amplification used 60 Vbeta primers and 13 Jbeta primers. The method was immunoSEQ multiplex PCR; TCRdb's version includes in-frame clones alone and lacks a portion of them. The sample holds 90,000 to 100,000 clones; about 80% are singletons and the top ten take about 0.69%. The CDR3 contains 13 residues. Per the germline V gene, CDR1 is MNHNY and CDR2 is SVGAGI (reference sequence). Trimming pared 6 bases from V and 6 bases from J, leaving 14 bases between. Input material: PBMCs. V usage is TRBV6-6 and J usage is TRBJ1-1; D gene unclear. The origin of this receptor is a woman aged 55 to 70 in good health and CMV-seronegative. Here the CDR3 reads CASSSGFEAEAFF. The CDR3 DNA follows: TGTGCCAGCAGCTCCGGCTTTGAGGCTGAAGCTTTCTTT.